This TCR beta chain was retrieved from a study of blood T cell repertoires in COVID-19. Study-level background: The cDNA or gDNA used as material had been derived from T cells, B-cell-depleted T cells, or PBMCs.

V lost 4 bases and J lost 4; bases outside the gene matches: 12. The V gene's germline CDR1 is SGHTS and CDR2 YDEGEE. This CDR3 has 16 residues. Authors' processing steps: Amplification from reference gene primers served as the basis for estimated nucleated cell counts. Sequencing was performed with immunoSEQ multiplex PCR; in TCRdb, only in-frame clones are kept and a portion is missing. V, J and clone size are those of that table, while D and trimming were read from the DNA. Among 90,000 to 100,000 clones listed, about four fifths were seen once. V is TRBV5-8 and J is TRBJ1-2; 8 bases agree with TRBD1. The sample taken for sequencing was peripheral blood. The receptor was derived from a man between 70 and 80 years old with active or convalescent COVID-19. This CDR3 reads CASSERGQGDIYGYTF. In DNA, the CDR3 is TGTGCCAGCAGCGAGAGAGGACAGGGCGACATCTATGGCTACACCTTC.